This T cell receptor (beta chain) was identified during a study of CD8+ T cells in alopecia areata. V lost 0 bases, J lost 5 bases, and 12 bases lay in between. The CDR3 runs 14 residues. Germline assignment: CDR1 SGHRS and CDR2 YFSETQ. Treatment in this sample: oral pan-JAK inhibitor, 5-10 mg twice daily. After isolation, RNA underwent reverse transcription to generate cDNA as the sequencing template. Generated by immunoSEQ multiplex PCR, the TCRdb table keeps only in-frame clones and is missing some. The table includes 200,000 to 250,000 clones, about 64% detected once. The material was CD4+ T cells sorted from blood, obtained at week 4, from a patient treated with tofacitinib. The chain is built from TRBV5-1 and TRBJ2-7, with TRBD1 as a possible D gene (6 bases). This clonotype was obtained from a human donor with alopecia areata. This CDR3 is CASSLDRADDEQYF. The DNA of the CDR3 is TGCGCCAGCAGCTTGGACAGGGCAGACGACGAGCAGTACTTC.